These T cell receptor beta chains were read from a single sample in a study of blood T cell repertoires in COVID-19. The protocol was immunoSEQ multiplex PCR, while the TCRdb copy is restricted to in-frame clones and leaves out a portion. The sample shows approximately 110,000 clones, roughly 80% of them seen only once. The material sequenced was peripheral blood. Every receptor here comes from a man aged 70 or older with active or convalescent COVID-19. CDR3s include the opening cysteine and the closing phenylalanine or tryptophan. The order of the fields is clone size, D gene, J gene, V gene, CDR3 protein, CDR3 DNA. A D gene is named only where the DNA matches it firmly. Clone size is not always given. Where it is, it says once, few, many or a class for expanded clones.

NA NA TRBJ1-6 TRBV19 CASSIRGLDSPLHF TGTGCCAGTAGTATACGGGGTTTGGATTCACCCCTCCACTTT
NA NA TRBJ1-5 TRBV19 CASVPSRGYQPQHF TGTGCCAGTGTCCCCTCCAGGGGCTATCAGCCCCAGCATTTT
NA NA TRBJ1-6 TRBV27 CASSLSSGGSYNSPLHF TGTGCCAGCAGTTTATCGAGCGGAGGCTCCTATAATTCACCCCTCCACTTT
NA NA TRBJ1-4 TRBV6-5 CASMTGANEKLFF TGTGCCAGCATGACGGGGGCTAATGAAAAACTGTTTTTT
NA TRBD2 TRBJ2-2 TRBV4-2 CASSQDTAGGKTGELFF TGTGCCAGCAGCCAAGATACGGCGGGGGGTAAAACCGGGGAGCTGTTTTTT
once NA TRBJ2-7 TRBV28 CAVSREVINEQYF TGTGCCGTCTCCCGGGAAGTCATCAACGAGCAGTACTTC
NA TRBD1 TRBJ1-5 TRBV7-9 CASSPGQGAVGQPQHF TGTGCCAGCAGCCCGGGACAGGGGGCGGTAGGTCAGCCCCAGCATTTT
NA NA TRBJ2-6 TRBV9 CASSVTYSGANVLTF TGTGCCAGCAGCGTGACTTACTCTGGGGCCAACGTCCTGACTTTC
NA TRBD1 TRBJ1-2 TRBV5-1 CASSIPGQPNGYTF TGCGCCAGCAGCATACCGGGACAGCCGAATGGCTACACCTTC
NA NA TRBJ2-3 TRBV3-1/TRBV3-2 CASSQDVYTQYF TGTGCCAGCAGCCAAGACGTCTATACGCAGTATTTT
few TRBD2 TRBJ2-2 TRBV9 CASILKSGGAGEGTGELFF TGTGCCAGCATCCTCAAGTCGGGGGGAGCGGGCGAAGGCACCGGGGAGCTGTTTTTT
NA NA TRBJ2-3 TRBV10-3 CAISESVTSDTQYF TGTGCCATCAGTGAGTCAGTAACTAGCGATACGCAGTATTTT
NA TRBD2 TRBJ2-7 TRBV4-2 CASSPGGALHEQYF TGTGCCAGCAGCCCCGGGGGGGCCCTCCACGAGCAGTACTTC
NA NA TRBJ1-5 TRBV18 CASSLNSRNQPQHF TGTGCCAGCTCACTAAACAGCCGCAATCAGCCCCAGCATTTT
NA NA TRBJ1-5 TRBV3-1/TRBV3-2 CASSQGQGNQPQHF TGTGCCAGCAGCCAAGGACAGGGCAATCAGCCCCAGCATTTT
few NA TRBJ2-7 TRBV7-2 CASSLLRGGNYEQYF TGTGCCAGCAGTCTCCTCAGGGGTGGGAACTACGAGCAGTACTTC
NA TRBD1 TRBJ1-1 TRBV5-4 CASSLGQGLNTEAFF TGTGCCAGCAGCTTGGGACAGGGATTGAACACTGAAGCTTTCTTT
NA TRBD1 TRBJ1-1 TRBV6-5 CASSRDSPMNTEAFF TGTGCCAGCAGCCGGGACAGCCCAATGAACACTGAAGCTTTCTTT
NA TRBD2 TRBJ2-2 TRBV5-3 CARSPQGSGIAGELFF TGTGCCAGAAGCCCTCAGGGTAGCGGGATAGCCGGGGAGCTGTTTTTT
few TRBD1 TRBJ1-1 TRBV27 CASSYTRGTAEAFF TGTGCCAGCAGCTATACCAGAGGGACAGCTGAAGCTTTCTTT
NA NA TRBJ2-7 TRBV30 CAWSPTVGEQYF TGTGCCTGGAGTCCCACAGTGGGCGAGCAGTACTTC
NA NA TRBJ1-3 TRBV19 CASSIRTPSSSGNTIYF TGTGCCAGTAGTATCCGTACTCCTAGCAGCTCTGGAAACACCATATATTTT
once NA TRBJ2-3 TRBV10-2 CASSESHTDTQYF TGCGCCAGCAGTGAGTCTCACACAGATACGCAGTATTTT
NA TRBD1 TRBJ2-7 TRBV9 CASSVGQGGYEQYF TGTGCCAGCAGCGTAGGACAGGGGGGCTACGAGCAGTACTTC
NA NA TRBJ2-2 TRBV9 CASSVGVTTTGELFF TGTGCCAGCAGCGTAGGGGTGACAACCACCGGGGAGCTGTTTTTT
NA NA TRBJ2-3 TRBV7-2 CASSPQGGGTDTQYF TGTGCCAGCAGCCCACAGGGGGGGGGCACAGATACGCAGTATTTT
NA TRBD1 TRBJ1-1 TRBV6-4 CASSHRDRAIEAFF TGTGCCAGCAGCCACCGGGACAGGGCCATTGAAGCTTTCTTT